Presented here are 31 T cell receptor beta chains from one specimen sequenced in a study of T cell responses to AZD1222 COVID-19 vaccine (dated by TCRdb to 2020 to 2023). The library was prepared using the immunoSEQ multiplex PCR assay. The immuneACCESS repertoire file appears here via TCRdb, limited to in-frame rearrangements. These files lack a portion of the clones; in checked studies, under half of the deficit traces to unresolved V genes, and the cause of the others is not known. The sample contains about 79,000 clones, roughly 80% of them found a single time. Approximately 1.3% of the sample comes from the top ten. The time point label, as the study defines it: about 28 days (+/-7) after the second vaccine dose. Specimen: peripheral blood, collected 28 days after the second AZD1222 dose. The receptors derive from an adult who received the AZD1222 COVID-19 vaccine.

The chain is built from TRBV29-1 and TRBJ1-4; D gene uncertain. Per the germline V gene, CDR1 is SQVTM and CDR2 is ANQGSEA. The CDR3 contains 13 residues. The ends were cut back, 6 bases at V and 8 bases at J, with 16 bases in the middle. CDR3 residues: CSVSGEVGEKLFF. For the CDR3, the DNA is TGCAGCGTGTCCGGAGAAGTGGGCGAAAAACTGTTTTTT.

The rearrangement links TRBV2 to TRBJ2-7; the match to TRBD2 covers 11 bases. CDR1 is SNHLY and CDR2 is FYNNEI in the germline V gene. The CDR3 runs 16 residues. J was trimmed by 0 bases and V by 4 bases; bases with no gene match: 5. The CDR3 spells CASSGLAGGNSYEQYF. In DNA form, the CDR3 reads TGTGCCAGCAGTGGTCTAGCGGGAGGTAACTCCTACGAGCAGTACTTC. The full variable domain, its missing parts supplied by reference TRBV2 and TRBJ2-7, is EPEVTQTPSHQVTQMGQEVILRCVPISNHLYFYWYRQILGQKVEFLVSFYNNEISEKSEIFDDQFSVERPDGSNFTLKIRSTKLEDSAMYFCASSGLAGGNSYEQYFGPGTRLTVT.

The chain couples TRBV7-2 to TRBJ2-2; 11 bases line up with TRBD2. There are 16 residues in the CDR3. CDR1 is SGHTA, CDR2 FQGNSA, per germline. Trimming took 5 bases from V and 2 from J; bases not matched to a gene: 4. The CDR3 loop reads CASSTGLAANTGELFF. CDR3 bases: TGTGCCAGCAGCACGGGACTAGCGGCCAACACCGGGGAGCTGTTTTTT.

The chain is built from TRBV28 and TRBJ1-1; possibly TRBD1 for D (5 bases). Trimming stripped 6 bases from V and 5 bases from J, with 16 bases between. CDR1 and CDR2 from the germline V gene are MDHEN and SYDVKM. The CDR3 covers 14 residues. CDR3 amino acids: CASRMGVKETEAFF. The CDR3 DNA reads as TGTGCCAGCAGGATGGGGGTGAAAGAGACTGAAGCTTTCTTT.

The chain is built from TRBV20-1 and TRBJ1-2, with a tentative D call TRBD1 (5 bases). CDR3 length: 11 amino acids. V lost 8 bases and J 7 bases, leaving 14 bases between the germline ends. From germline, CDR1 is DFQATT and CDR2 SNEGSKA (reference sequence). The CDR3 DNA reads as TGCAGTCAGAAGGGGCGCGTTGGCTACACCTTC. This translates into CSQKGRVGYTF.

CDR3 in amino acids: CASSLGAVGYNEQFF. CDR3 sequence (DNA): TGCGCCAGCAGCTTAGGGGCCGTAGGATACAATGAGCAGTTCTTC. The J gene is TRBJ2-1, the V gene TRBV5-1; maybe TRBD1 (5 bases). Trimming took off 2 bases at V and 4 bases at J, with 13 bases between the two ends. CDR1 and CDR2 (germline): SGHRS, YFSETQ. CDR3 size: 15 residues.

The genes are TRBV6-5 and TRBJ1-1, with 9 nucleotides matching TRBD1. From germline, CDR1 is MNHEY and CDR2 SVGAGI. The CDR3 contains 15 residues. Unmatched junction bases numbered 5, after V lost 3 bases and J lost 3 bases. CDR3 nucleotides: TGTGCCAGCAGTTATTCCGGGACAGGGCACACTGAAGCTTTCTTT. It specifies CASSYSGTGHTEAFF.

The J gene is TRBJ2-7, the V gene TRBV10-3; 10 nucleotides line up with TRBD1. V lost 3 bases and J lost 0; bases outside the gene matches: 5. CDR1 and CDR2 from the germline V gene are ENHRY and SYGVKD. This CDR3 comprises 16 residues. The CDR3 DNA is TGTGCCATCAGTGACCCCGGGACAGGGGCCTCCTACGAGCAGTACTTC. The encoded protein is CAISDPGTGASYEQYF.

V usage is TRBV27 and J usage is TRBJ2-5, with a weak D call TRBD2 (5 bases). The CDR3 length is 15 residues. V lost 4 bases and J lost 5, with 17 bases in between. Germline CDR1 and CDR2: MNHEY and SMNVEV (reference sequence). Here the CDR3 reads CASSSRSGWEETQYF. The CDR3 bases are TGTGCCAGCAGTTCCAGAAGCGGCTGGGAGGAGACCCAGTACTTC.

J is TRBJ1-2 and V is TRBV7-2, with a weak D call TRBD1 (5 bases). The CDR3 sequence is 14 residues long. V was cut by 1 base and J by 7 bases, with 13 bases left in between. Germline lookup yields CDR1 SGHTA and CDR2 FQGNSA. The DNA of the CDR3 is TGTGCCAGCAGCTTAGAACCGACCCAGGGTGGCTACACCTTC. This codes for CASSLEPTQGGYTF.

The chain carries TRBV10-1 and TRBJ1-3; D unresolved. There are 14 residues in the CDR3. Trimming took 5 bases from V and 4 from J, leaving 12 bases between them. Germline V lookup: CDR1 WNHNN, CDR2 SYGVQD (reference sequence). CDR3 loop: CASSPSPGGNTIYF. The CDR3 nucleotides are TGCGCCAGCAGTCCCAGTCCGGGCGGAAACACCATATATTTT.

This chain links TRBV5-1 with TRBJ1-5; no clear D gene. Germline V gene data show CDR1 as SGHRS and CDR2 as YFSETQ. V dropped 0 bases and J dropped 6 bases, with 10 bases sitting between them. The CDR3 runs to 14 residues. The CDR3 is CASSLGEASQPQHF. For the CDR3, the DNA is TGCGCCAGCAGCTTGGGGGAGGCGAGTCAGCCCCAGCATTTT.

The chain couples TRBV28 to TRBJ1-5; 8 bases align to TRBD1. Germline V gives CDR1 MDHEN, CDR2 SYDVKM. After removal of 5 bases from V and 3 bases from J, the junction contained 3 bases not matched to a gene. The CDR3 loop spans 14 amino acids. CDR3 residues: CASSPGQVNQPQHF. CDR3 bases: TGTGCCAGCAGTCCGGGACAGGTCAATCAGCCCCAGCATTTT.

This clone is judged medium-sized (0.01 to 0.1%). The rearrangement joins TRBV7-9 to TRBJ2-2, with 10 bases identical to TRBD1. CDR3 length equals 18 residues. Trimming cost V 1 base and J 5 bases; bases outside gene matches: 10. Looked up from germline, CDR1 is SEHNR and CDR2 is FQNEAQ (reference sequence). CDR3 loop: CASSLVVTGGRSTGELFF. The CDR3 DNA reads TGTGCCAGCAGCTTAGTAGTGACAGGGGGCCGTTCGACCGGGGAGCTGTTTTTT.

DNA of the CDR3: TGTGCCAGCAGTTCACCCGTAGCGTTCTACAATGAGCAGTTCTTC. Translating it yields CASSSPVAFYNEQFF. The rearrangement uses TRBV28 and TRBJ2-1; D possibly corresponds to TRBD2 (5 bases). Germline V gene sequence: CDR1 MDHEN, CDR2 SYDVKM. The V gene lost 4 bases and the J gene lost 3 bases, with 13 bases spanning the gap. The CDR3 extends over 15 amino acids. Together with reference TRBV28 and TRBJ2-1, the CDR3 gives the full variable domain: DVKVTQSSRYLVKRTGEKVFLECVQDMDHENMFWYRQDPGLGLRLIYFSYDVKMKEKGDIPEGYSVSREKKERFSLILESASTNQTSMYLCASSSPVAFYNEQFFGPGTRLTVL.

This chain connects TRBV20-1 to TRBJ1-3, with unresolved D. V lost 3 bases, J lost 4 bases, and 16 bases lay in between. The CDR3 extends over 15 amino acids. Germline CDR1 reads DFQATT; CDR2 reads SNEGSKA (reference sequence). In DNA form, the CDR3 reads TGCAGTGCTAGTGGTAGCCGATCTGCCGGAAACACCATATATTTT. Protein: CSASGSRSAGNTIYF.

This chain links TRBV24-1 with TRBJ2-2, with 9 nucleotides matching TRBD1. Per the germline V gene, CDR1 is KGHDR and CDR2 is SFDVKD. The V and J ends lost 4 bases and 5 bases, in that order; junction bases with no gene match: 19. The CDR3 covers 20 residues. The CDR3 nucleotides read TGTGCCACCAGTGACCTTGTAACCGGGACAGGGTGGACGAGGACCGGGGAGCTGTTTTTT. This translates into CATSDLVTGTGWTRTGELFF.

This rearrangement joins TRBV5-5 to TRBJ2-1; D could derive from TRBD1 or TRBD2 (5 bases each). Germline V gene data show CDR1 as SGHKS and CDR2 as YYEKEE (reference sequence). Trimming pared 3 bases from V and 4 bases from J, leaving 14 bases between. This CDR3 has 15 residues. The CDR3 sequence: CASSWTGTPYNEQFF. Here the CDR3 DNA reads TGTGCCAGCAGCTGGACCGGGACCCCGTACAATGAGCAGTTCTTC.

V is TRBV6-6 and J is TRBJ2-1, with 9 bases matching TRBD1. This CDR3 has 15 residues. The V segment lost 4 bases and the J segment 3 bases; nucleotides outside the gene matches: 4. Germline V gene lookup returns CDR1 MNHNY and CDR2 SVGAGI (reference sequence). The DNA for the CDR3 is TGTGCCAGCAGTTCGGGACAGGGCGACTACAATGAGCAGTTCTTC. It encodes CASSSGQGDYNEQFF.

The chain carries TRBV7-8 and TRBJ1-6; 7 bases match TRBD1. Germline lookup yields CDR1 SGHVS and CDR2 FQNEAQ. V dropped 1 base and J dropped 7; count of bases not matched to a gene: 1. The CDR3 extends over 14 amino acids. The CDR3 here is CASSLGDRNSPLHF. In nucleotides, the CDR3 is TGTGCCAGCAGCTTAGGGGACAGAAATTCACCCCTCCACTTT.

CDR3 DNA: TGCGCCAGCAGCACAATGTCGCCGAGCACAGATACGCAGTATTTT. This gives the protein CASSTMSPSTDTQYF. The rearrangement links TRBV5-1 to TRBJ2-3; D is undetermined. Germline V CDR1 and CDR2: SGHRS, YFSETQ. V lost 4 bases, J lost 0 bases, and 12 bases lay in between. This CDR3 contains 15 residues. Full variable domain (rest looked up from reference TRBV5-1 and TRBJ2-3): KAGVTQTPRYLIKTRGQQVTLSCSPISGHRSVSWYQQTPGQGLQFLFEYFSETQRNKGNFPGRFSGRQFSNSRSEMNVSTLELGDSALYLCASSTMSPSTDTQYFGPGTRLTVL.

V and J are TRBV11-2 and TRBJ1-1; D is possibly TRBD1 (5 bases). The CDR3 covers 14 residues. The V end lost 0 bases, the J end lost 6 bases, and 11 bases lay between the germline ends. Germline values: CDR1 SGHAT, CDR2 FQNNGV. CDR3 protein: CASSLDWAGPEAFF. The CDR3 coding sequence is TGTGCCAGCAGCTTAGATTGGGCAGGGCCTGAAGCTTTCTTT.

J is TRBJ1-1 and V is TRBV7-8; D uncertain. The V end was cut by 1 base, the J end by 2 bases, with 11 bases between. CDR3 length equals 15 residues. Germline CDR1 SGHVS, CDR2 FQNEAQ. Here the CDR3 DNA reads TGTGCCAGCAGCTTAGATCGGGTCCCCAACACTGAAGCTTTCTTT. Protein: CASSLDRVPNTEAFF.

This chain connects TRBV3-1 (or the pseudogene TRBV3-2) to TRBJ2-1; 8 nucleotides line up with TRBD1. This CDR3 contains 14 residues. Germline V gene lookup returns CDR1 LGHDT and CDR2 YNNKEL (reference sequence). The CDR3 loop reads CAGRSGTGTVEQFF. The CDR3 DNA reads TGTGCGGGAAGATCCGGGACAGGAACGGTTGAGCAGTTCTTC.

Here the CDR3 DNA reads TGTGCCAGCAGCTTAGCTGGGACAGTAGCCTACAATGAGCAGTTCTTC. This sequence encodes CASSLAGTVAYNEQFF. The chain couples TRBV11-2 to TRBJ2-1, with 7 bases matching TRBD1. Looked up from germline, CDR1 is SGHAT and CDR2 is FQNNGV. The CDR3 loop spans 16 amino acids. Trimming took 1 base from V and 2 from J; bases not matched to a gene: 5.

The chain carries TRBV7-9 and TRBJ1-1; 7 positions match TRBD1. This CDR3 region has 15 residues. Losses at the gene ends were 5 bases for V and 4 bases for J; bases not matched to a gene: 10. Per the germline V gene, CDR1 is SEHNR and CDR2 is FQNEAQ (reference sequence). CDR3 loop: CASSPRGGEGTEAFF. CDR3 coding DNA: TGTGCCAGCAGCCCCAGGGGGGGCGAGGGCACTGAAGCTTTCTTT.

CDR3 DNA sequence: TGTGCCAGCAGCGGGCGGACGGCCCGGGGTGAGAAGGCTTTCTTT. It yields the protein CASSGRTARGEKAFF. The rearrangement uses TRBV7-2 and TRBJ1-1; no clear D gene. Trimming pared 5 bases from V and 11 bases from J, leaving 24 bases between. The length of the CDR3 is 15 residues. Germline V lookup: CDR1 SGHTA, CDR2 FQGNSA.

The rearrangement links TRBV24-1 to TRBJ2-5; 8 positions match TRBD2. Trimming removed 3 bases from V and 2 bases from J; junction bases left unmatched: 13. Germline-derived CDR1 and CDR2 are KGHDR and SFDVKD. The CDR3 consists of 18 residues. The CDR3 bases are TGTGCCACCAGTGATGCGGACCGAACTAGCGGAGTACAAGAGACCCAGTACTTC. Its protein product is CATSDADRTSGVQETQYF.

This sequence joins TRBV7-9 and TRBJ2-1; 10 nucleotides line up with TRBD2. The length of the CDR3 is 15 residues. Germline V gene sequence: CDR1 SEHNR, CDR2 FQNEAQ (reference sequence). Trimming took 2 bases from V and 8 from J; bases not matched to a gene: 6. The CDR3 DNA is TGTGCCAGCAGCTTAAGACTAGCGGGTAGCTATGAGCAGTTCTTC. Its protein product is CASSLRLAGSYEQFF.

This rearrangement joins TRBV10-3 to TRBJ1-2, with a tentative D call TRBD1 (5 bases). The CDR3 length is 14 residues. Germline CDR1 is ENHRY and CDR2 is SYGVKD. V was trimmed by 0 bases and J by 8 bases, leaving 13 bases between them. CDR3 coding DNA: TGTGCCATCAGTGAGTCCCAGGGCGGGGCGGGCTACACCTTC. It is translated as CAISESQGGAGYTF.

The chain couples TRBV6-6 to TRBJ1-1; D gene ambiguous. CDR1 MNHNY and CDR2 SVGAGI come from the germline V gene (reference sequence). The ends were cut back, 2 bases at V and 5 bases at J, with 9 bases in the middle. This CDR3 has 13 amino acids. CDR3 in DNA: TGTGCCAGCAGTTACAGAGGTGAGACTGAAGCTTTCTTT. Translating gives CASSYRGETEAFF.